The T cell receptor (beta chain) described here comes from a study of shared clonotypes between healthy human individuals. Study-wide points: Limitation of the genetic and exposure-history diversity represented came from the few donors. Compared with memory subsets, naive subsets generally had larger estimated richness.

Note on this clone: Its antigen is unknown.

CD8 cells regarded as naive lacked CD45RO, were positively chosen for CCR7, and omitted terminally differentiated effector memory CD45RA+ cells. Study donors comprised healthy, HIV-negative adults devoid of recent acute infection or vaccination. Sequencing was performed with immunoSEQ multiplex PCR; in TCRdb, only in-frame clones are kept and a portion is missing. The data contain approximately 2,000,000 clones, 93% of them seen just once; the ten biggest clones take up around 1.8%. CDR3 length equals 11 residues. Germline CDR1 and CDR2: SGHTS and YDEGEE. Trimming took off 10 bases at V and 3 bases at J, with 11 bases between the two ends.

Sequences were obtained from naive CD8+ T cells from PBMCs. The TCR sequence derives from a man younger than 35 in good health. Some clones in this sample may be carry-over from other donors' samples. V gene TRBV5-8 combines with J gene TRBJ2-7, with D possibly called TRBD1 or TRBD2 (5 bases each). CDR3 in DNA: TGTGCCTGGGGACGGATCTACGAGCAGTACTTC. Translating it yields CAWGRIYEQYF.